This is a list of T cell receptor beta chains from one sample in a study of spatial heterogeneity in lung cancer. TCRdb redid the calling of the 5' RACE reads with MiXCR, one entry per CDR3 protein. The table has some 38,000 distinct CDR3 sequences, 3% to 3.5% seen once; the top ten hold roughly 34%. Sequenced material: normal lung tissue next to the tumor, taken at surgery. These receptor sequences come from a male donor with early-stage non-small cell lung cancer. Each CDR3 is given with its conserved first and last residue. D genes are given only for firm matches. Sizes are listed as once, few, many, or a class for an expanded clone.

J: TRBJ1-4; size: many; D: .; V: TRBV18; DNA: TGTGCCAGCTCACCAGGGGACGGTGAAAAACTGTTTTTT; CDR3: CASSPGDGEKLFF
J: TRBJ1-5; size: many; D: .; V: TRBV28; DNA: TGTGCCAGCACAGAGGGACGGTGGGGAAATCAGCCCCAGCATTTT; CDR3: CASTEGRWGNQPQHF
J: TRBJ1-3; size: many; D: .; V: TRBV28; DNA: TGTGCCAGCAGTAGACCCGGGACGGTCTCTGGAAACACCATATATTTT; CDR3: CASSRPGTVSGNTIYF
J: TRBJ2-7; size: medium-sized; D: .; V: TRBV12-3/TRBV12-4; DNA: TGTGCCAGCAGTTTATCTCCCAACTCCTACGAGCAGTACTTC; CDR3: CASSLSPNSYEQYF
J: TRBJ1-1; size: many; D: TRBD1; V: TRBV12-3/TRBV12-4; DNA: TGTGCCAGCAGGGGACAGATGAACACTGAAGCTTTCTTT; CDR3: CASRGQMNTEAFF
J: TRBJ1-6; size: many; D: .; V: TRBV7-2; DNA: TGTGCCAGCAGCCCATTCTATGATTCACCCCTCCACTTT; CDR3: CASSPFYDSPLHF
J: TRBJ1-4; size: many; D: .; V: TRBV20-1; DNA: TGCAGTGCGAGCCCGGGCTCGGGGCTGTTTTTT; CDR3: CSASPGSGLFF
J: TRBJ2-7; size: many; D: .; V: TRBV20-1; DNA: TGCAGTGCTAGTAGCAGGAGACCCTACGAGCAGTACTTC; CDR3: CSASSRRPYEQYF
J: TRBJ1-2; size: many; D: .; V: TRBV7-2; DNA: TGTGCCAGCAGCCCGGGCTCAGGGTCCGCTGGCTACACCTTC; CDR3: CASSPGSGSAGYTF
J: TRBJ1-5; size: many; D: .; V: TRBV6-6; DNA: TGTGCCAGCAGTTACTCTGGGGAAAGGAGCAATCAGCCCCAGCATTTT; CDR3: CASSYSGERSNQPQHF
J: TRBJ2-7; size: few; D: TRBD2; V: TRBV12-3/TRBV12-4; DNA: TGTGCCAGCAGTTTTTCCAGATTAGCGGGGTACTTC; CDR3: CASSFSRLAGYF
J: TRBJ1-1; size: many; D: .; V: TRBV4-1; DNA: TGCGCCAGCAGCCTGCAGGTCAGGACTGAAGCTTTCTTT; CDR3: CASSLQVRTEAFF